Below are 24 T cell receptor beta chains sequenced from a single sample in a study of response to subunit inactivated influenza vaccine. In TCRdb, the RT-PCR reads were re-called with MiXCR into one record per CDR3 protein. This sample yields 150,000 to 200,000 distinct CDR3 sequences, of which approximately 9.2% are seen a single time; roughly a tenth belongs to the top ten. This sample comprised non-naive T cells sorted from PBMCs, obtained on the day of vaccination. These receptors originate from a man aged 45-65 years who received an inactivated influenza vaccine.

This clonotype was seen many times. The CDR3 reads CASSPGITRYEQYF. The CDR3 DNA is TGTGCCAGCAGCCCCGGAATTACAAGATACGAGCAGTACTTC. This rearrangement joins TRBV7-2 to TRBJ2-7; D gene ambiguous. The V end was cut by 5 bases, the J end by 4 bases, with 15 bases between. The CDR3 runs 14 residues. The germline CDR1 and CDR2 sequences are SGHTA and FQGNSA. Full variable domain (remainder filled in from reference TRBV7-2 and TRBJ2-7): GAGVSQSPSNKVTEKGKDVELRCDPISGHTALYWYRQSLGQGLEFLIYFQGNSAPDKSGLPSDRFSAERTGGSVSTLTIQRTQQEDSAVYLCASSPGITRYEQYFGPGTRLTVT.

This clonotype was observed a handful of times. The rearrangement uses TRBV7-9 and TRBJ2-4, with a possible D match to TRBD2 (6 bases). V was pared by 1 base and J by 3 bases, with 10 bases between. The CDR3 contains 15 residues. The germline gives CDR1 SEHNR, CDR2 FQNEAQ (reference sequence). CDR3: CASSLGGGIKNIQYF. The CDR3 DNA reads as TGTGCCAGCAGCTTAGGCGGAGGGATCAAAAACATTCAGTACTTC.

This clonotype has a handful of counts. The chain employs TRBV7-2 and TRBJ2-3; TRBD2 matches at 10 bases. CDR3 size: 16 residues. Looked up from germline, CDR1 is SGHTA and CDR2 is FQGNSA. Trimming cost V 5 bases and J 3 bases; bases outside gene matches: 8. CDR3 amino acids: CASSAQLAGVTDTQYF. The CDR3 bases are TGTGCCAGCAGCGCCCAGCTAGCGGGGGTGACAGATACGCAGTATTTT.

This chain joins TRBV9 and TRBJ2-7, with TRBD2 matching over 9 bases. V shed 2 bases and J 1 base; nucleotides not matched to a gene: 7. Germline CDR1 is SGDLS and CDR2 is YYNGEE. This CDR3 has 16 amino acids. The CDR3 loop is CASSVGLAEVSYEQYF. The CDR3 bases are TGTGCCAGCAGCGTGGGACTAGCCGAAGTTTCCTACGAGCAGTACTTC.

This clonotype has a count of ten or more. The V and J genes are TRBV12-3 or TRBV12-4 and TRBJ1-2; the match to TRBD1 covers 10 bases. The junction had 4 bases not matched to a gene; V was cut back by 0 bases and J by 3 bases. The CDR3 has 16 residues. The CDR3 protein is CASSLAGTGVDYGYTF. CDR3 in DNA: TGTGCCAGCAGTTTAGCCGGGACAGGGGTAGACTATGGCTACACCTTC.

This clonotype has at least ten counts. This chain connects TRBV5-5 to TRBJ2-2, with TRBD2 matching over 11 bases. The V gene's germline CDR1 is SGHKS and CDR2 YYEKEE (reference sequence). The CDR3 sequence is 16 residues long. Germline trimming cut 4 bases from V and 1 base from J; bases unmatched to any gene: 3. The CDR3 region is CASSAGTSGNTGELFF. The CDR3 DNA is TGTGCCAGCAGCGCCGGGACTAGCGGGAACACCGGGGAGCTGTTTTTT.

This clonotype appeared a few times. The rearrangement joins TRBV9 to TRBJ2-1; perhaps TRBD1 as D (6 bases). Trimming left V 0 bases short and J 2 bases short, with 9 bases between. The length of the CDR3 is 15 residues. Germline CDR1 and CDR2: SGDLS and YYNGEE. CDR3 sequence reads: CASSVEGTTYNEQFF. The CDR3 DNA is TGTGCCAGCAGCGTAGAGGGGACAACCTACAATGAGCAGTTCTTC.

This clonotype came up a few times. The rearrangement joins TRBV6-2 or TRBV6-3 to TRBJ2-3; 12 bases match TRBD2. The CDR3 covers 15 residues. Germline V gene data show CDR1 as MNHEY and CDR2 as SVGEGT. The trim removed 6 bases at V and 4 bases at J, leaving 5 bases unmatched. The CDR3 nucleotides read TGTGCCAGCAGGCCTAGCGGGGGGGCGGCAGATACGCAGTATTTT. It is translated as CASRPSGGAADTQYF.

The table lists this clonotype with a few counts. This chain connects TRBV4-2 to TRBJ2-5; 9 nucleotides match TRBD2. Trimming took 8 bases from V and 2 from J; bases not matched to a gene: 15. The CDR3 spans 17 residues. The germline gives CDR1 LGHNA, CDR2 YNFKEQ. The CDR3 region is CASAASGGSSGQETQYF. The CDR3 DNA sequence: TGTGCCAGCGCCGCCAGCGGGGGGTCTTCCGGACAAGAGACCCAGTACTTC.

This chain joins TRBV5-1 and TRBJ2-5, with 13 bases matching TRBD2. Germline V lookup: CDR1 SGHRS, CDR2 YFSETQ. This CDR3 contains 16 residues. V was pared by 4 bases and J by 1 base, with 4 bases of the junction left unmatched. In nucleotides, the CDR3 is TGCGCCAGCAGCACGGGACTAGCGGGAATCCAAGAGACCCAGTACTTC. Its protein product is CASSTGLAGIQETQYF.

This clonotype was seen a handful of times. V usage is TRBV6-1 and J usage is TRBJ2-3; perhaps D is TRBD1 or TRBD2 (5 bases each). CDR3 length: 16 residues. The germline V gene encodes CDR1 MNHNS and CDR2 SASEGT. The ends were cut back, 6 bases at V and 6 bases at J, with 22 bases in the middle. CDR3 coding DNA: TGTGCCAGCAGCCCTTGGGGACCATCATCCATCGATACGCAGTATTTT. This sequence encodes CASSPWGPSSIDTQYF.

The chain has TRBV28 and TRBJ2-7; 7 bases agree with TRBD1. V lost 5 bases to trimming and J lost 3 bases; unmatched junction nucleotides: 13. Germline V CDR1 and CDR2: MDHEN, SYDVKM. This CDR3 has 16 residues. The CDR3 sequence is CASSLGIGTESYEQYF. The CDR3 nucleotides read TGTGCCAGCAGTCTTGGAATCGGGACAGAGAGCTACGAGCAGTACTTC.

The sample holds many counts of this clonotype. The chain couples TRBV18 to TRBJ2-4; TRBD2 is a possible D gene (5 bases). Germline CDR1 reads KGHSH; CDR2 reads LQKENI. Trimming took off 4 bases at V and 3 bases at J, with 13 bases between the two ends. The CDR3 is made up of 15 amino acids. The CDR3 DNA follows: TGTGCCAGCTCACGGGCCTTACGGGACAAAAACATTCAGTACTTC. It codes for CASSRALRDKNIQYF. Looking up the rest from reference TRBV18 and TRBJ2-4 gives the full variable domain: NAGVMQNPRHLVRRRGQEARLRCSPMKGHSHVYWYRQLPEEGLKFMVYLQKENIIDESGMPKERFSAEFPKEGPSILRIQQVVRGDSAAYFCASSRALRDKNIQYFGAGTRLSVL.

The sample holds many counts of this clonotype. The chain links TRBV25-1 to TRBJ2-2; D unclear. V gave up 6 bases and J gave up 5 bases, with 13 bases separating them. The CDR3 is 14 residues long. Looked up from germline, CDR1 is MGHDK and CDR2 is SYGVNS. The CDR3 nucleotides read TGTGCCAGCAGGGAGACGGGCCAAACCGGGGAGCTGTTTTTT. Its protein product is CASRETGQTGELFF.

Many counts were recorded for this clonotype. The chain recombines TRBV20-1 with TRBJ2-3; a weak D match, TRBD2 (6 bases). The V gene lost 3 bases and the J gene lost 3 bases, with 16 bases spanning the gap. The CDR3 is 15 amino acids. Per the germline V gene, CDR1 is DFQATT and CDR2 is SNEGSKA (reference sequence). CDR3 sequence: CSASLLAGNTDTQYF. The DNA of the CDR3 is TGCAGTGCTAGTCTGTTGGCGGGAAATACAGATACGCAGTATTTT.

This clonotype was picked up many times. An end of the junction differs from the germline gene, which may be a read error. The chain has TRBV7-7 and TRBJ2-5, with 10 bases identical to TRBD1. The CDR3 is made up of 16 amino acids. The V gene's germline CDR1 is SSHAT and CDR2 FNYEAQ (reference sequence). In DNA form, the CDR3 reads TGTGCTAGCAGCTCGGGCGGGACAGGGGTTCAAGAGACCCAGTACTTC. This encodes CASSSGGTGVQETQYF.

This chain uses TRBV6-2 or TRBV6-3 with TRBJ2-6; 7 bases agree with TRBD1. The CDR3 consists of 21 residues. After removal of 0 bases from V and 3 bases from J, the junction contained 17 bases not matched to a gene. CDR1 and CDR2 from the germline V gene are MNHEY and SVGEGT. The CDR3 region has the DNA TGTGCCAGCAGTTACTCCTACCTCCCGGGACAGCTCCGTCTTGGGGCCAACGTCCTGACTTTC. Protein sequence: CASSYSYLPGQLRLGANVLTF.

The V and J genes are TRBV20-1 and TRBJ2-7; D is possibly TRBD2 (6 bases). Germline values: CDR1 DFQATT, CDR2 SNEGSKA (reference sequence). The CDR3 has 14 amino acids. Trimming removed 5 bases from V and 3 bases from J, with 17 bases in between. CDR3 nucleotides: TGCAGTGCTCCCTCGGGGCGGGGTCGCTACGAGCAGTACTTC. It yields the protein CSAPSGRGRYEQYF.

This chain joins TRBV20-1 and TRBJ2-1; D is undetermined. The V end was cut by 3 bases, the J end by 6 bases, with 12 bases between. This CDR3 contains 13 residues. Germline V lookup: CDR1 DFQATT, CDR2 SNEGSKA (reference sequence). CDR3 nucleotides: TGCAGTGCTAGCCAACGATATCGCAATGAGCAGTTCTTC. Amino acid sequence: CSASQRYRNEQFF.

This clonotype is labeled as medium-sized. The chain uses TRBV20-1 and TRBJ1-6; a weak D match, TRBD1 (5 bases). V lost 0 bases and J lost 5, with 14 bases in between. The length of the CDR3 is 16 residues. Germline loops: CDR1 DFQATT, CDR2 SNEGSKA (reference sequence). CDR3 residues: CSARDLAGGDNSPLHF. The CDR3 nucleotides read TGCAGTGCTAGAGATCTCGCGGGGGGTGATAATTCACCCCTCCACTTT.

DNA of the CDR3: TGCAGTGCTACTCTAGCGGGACTCCAGGAGACCCAGTACTTC. It yields the protein CSATLAGLQETQYF. The chain employs TRBV20-1 and TRBJ2-5; 9 nucleotides agree with TRBD2. Germline V CDR1 and CDR2: DFQATT, SNEGSKA (reference sequence). CDR3 length equals 14 residues. The V gene end was trimmed by 4 bases and the J gene end by 5 bases; junction bases not matched to a gene: 8.

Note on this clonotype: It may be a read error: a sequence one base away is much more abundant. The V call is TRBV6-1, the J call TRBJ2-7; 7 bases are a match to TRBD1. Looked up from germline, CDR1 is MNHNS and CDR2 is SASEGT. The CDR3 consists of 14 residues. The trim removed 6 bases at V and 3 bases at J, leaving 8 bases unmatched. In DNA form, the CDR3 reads TGTGCCAGCAGGGAGACAGGGAGAGGCTACGAGCAGTACTTC. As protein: CASRETGRGYEQYF.

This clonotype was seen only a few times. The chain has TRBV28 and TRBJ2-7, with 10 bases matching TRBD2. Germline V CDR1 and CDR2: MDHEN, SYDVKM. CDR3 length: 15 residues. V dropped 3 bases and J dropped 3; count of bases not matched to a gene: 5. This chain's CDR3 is CASSFGLAANYEQYF. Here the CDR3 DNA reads TGTGCCAGCAGTTTCGGACTAGCGGCGAACTACGAGCAGTACTTC.

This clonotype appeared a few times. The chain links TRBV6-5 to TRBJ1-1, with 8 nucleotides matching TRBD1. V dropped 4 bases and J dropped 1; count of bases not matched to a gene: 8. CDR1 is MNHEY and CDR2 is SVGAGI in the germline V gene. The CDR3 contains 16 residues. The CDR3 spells CASSLSGGNPNTEAFF. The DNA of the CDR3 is TGTGCCAGCAGTTTGTCAGGGGGCAACCCGAACACTGAAGCTTTCTTT.